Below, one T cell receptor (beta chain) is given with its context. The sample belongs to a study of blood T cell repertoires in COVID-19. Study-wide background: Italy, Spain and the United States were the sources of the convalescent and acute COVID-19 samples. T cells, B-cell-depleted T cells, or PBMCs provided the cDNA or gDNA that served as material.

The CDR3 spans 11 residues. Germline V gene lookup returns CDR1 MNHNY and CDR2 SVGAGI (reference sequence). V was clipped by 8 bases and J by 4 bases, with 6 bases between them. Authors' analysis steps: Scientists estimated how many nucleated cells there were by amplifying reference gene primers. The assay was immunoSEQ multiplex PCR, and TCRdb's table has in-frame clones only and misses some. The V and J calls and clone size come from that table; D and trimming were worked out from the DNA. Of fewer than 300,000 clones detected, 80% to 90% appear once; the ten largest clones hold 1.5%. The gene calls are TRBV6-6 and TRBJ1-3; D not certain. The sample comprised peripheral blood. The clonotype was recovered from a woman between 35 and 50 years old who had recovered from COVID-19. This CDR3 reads CASFSGNTIYF. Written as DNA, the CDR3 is TGTGCCAGCTTCTCGGGAAACACCATATATTTT.